This TCR beta chain derives from a study of shared clonotypes between healthy human individuals. Study-wide points: Shared clonotypes across all four donors exceeded non-shared ones in generation probability.

Data came from immunoSEQ multiplex PCR; TCRdb stores just in-frame clones and leaves some out. The repertoire consists of millions of clones, with just under 95% occurring once and the leading ten covering 1.1%. It was CD45RO-negative cells, positively selected for CCR7, that made up naive CD8 cells, with terminally differentiated effector memory CD45RA+ cells excluded. This clone turned up a few times. No antigen is known for it. CDR3 length: 16 residues. V lost 1 base, J lost 8 bases, and 11 bases stayed unmatched. Germline loops: CDR1 LNHDA, CDR2 SQIVND (reference sequence). The specimen sequenced was naive CD8+ T cells sorted from blood. The sequence was obtained from a man between 18 and 35 years old in good health. The rearrangement joins TRBV19 to TRBJ2-1; TRBD2 matches at 7 bases. CDR3 in DNA: TGTGCCAGTAGTATAGTCGGGGGGAGGGCCGTAGATGAGCAGTTCTTC. Protein sequence: CASSIVGGRAVDEQFF.